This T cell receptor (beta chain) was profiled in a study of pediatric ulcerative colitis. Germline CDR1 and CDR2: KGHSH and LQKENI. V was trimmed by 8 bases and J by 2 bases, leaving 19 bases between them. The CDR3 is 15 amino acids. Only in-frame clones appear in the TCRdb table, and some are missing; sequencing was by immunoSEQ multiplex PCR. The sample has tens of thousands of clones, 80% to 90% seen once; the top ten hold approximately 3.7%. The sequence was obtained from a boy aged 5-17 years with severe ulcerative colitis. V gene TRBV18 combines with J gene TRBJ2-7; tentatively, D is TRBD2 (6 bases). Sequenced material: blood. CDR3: CASAFAVGGTYEQYF. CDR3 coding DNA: TGTGCCAGCGCATTCGCAGTGGGAGGCACCTACGAGCAGTACTTC. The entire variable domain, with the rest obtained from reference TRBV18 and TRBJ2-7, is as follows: NAGVMQNPRHLVRRRGQEARLRCSPMKGHSHVYWYRQLPEEGLKFMVYLQKENIIDESGMPKERFSAEFPKEGPSILRIQQVVRGDSAAYFCASAFAVGGTYEQYFGPGTRLTVT.